This section outlines one TCR beta chain sequence together with its context. Sequencing used immunoSEQ multiplex PCR; TCRdb keeps in-frame clones, though not all of them. The sample has some 37,000 clones, 90% seen once. This entry comes from a study of blood T cell repertoires in COVID-19. The wider study: Collection of acute and convalescent COVID-19 samples took place in the United States, Italy and Spain.

This CDR3 comprises 12 residues. V lost 3 bases and J lost 7, with 7 bases in between. Germline CDR1 is SEHNR and CDR2 is FQNEAQ (reference sequence). The clonotype comes from a human donor in a cohort sampled during active COVID-19. This sequence joins TRBV7-9 and TRBJ2-1; D call uncertain. The sequenced material came from peripheral blood. The DNA for the CDR3 is TGTGCCAGCAGCTTGGTCGGGAATGAGCAGTTCTTC. This gives the protein CASSLVGNEQFF.